Listed below are T cell receptor beta chains from one sample, sequenced in a study of shared clonotypes between healthy human individuals. Using immunoSEQ multiplex PCR, the repertoire was profiled, and TCRdb retains in-frame clones only, with some absent. The table shows fewer than 700,000 clones, with 85% to 95% occurring only once. Sequenced material: naive CD8+ T cells sorted from blood. The receptor source for this set is a woman between 25 and 40 years old in good health. CDR3s include the opening cysteine and the closing phenylalanine or tryptophan. Each record gives: J gene, V gene, CDR3 protein.

>TRBJ1-4|TRBV7-9
CASSLVTDGKLFF
>TRBJ2-1|TRBV9
CASSVGKYNEQFF
>TRBJ2-7|TRBV7-6
CASSLDPSGSYEQYF
>TRBJ1-1|TRBV7-9
CASSLYPNTEAFF
>TRBJ2-2|TRBV28
CASSSPTSGRAGTGELFF
>TRBJ1-1|TRBV7-9
CASSLGVEAFF
>TRBJ1-6|TRBV4-2
CASSQDRTGPNSPLHF
>TRBJ2-6|TRBV2
CASSGGRNSSGANVLTF
>TRBJ2-7|TRBV5-1
CASSEGLPAGEQYF
>TRBJ2-7|TRBV11-2
CASSLFFGGTTTYEQYF